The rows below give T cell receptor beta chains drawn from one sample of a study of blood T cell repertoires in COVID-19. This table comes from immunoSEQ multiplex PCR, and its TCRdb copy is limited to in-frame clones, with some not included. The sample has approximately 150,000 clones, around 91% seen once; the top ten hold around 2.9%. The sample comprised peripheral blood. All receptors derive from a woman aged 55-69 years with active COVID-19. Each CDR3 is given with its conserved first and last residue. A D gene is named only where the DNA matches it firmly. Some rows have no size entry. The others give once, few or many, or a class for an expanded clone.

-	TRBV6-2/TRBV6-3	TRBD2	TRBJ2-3	CASSFLVTSGDRTDTQYF	TGTGCCAGCAGTTTTTTGGTCACTAGCGGAGATCGCACAGATACGCAGTATTTT
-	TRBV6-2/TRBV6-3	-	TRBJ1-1	CASSYLGGRTEAFF	TGTGCCAGCAGTTACTTGGGGGGAAGGACTGAAGCTTTCTTT
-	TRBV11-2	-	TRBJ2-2	CASSSPRRRGGELFF	TGTGCCAGCAGTTCGCCCCGGCGGCGCGGTGGGGAGCTGTTTTTT
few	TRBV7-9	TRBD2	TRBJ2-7	CASSSYGGSSYEQYF	TGTGCCAGCAGTTCCTACGGCGGGAGTTCCTACGAGCAGTACTTC
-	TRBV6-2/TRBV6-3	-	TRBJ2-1	CASSYNGNEQFF	TGTGCCAGCAGTTATAACGGGAATGAGCAGTTCTTC
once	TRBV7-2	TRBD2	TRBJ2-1	CASSGGAGHNEQFF	TGTGCCAGCAGCGGAGGAGCGGGGCACAATGAGCAGTTCTTC
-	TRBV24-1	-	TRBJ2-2	CATSDKDRQTGELFF	TGTGCCACCAGTGATAAGGACAGACAAACCGGGGAGCTGTTTTTT
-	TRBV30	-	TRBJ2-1	CAWSVRGATYNEQFF	TGTGCCTGGAGTGTACGCGGGGCAACCTACAATGAGCAGTTCTTC
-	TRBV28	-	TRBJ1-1	CASRLTELNTEAFF	TGTGCCAGCAGACTTACAGAGCTTAACACTGAAGCTTTCTTT
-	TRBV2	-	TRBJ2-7	CASIPSSYEQYF	TGTGCCAGCATCCCCAGCTCCTACGAGCAGTACTTC
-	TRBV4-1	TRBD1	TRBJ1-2	CASSQHLSTGTGATF	TGCGCCAGCAGCCAGCACTTAAGCACCGGGACAGGCGCCACCTTC
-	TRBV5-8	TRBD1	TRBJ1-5	CASRTGMNQPQHF	TGTGCCAGCAGGACAGGGATGAATCAGCCCCAGCATTTT
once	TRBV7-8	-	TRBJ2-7	CASSSPSGGFYEQYF	TGTGCCAGCAGCTCCCCAAGCGGCGGCTTCTACGAGCAGTACTTC
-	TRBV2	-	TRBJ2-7	CASATQGGNYEQYF	TGTGCCAGCGCGACGCAGGGGGGAAACTACGAGCAGTACTTC
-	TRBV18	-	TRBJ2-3	CASSPPVGTRRSTDTQYF	TGTGCCAGCTCACCACCGGTGGGTACGAGGCGAAGCACAGATACGCAGTATTTT
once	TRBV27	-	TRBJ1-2	CASSPDAGIGYGYTF	TGTGCCAGCAGTCCGGACGCGGGGATCGGCTATGGCTACACCTTC